This T cell receptor beta chain was identified during a study of technical replicates of blood from several donors. Trimming shortened V by 0 bases and J by 2 bases, and 7 bases separated the two germline ends. Germline CDR1 is SGHRS and CDR2 is YFSETQ. This CDR3 has 14 amino acids. Here immunoSEQ multiplex PCR was the method, and the copy in TCRdb shows in-frame clones only, minus some. The sample yields around 86,000 clones, about 96% seen once. The rearrangement uses TRBV5-1 and TRBJ2-3, with unresolved D. The sequenced sample was T cells isolated from PBMCs. This sequence originates from a human donor in good health. This CDR3 reads CASSLAEFTDTQYF. DNA for the CDR3: TGCGCCAGCAGCTTGGCGGAGTTCACAGATACGCAGTATTTT.